The next 11 T cell receptor beta chains were all read from a single sample in a study of T-cell reconstitution after alpha-beta-depleted transplantation in children. Unique molecular identifiers tagged the TCRbeta library. TCRdb re-called the PCR reads through MiXCR, storing one row per CDR3 protein. Here the sample spans roughly 500,000 distinct CDR3 sequences, 30% to 35% being singletons. The sequenced sample was PBMCs from the stem cell graft donor, obtained from the stem cell graft. The receptors shown here come from a human donor who donated a stem cell graft to a child with aplastic anemia.

Here the CDR3 reads CASSAGSSDTQYF. CDR3 bases: TGTGCCAGCAGTGCGGGTTCCTCAGATACGCAGTATTTT. This chain uses TRBV6-1 with TRBJ2-3; D gene ambiguous. Germline V gene data show CDR1 as MNHNS and CDR2 as SASEGT. Trimming cost V 4 bases and J 4 bases, with 9 bases left between them. This CDR3 spans 13 amino acids.

This clonotype was detected a few times. V is TRBV20-1 and J is TRBJ1-5; tentatively, D is TRBD1 (6 bases). CDR1 is DFQATT and CDR2 is SNEGSKA in the germline V gene (reference sequence). There are 14 residues in the CDR3. The V end lost 6 bases, the J end lost 2 bases, and 14 bases lay between the germline ends. The CDR3 region is CSAGGGLGNQPQHF. The CDR3 DNA sequence: TGCAGTGCGGGCGGGGGGCTTGGCAATCAGCCCCAGCATTTT.

The V gene is TRBV20-1, the J gene TRBJ2-1; TRBD2 is a possible D gene (6 bases). CDR1 is DFQATT, CDR2 SNEGSKA, per germline (reference sequence). The CDR3 runs 14 residues. V lost 0 bases and J lost 6, with 12 bases in between. The CDR3 reads CSAREAGNANEQFF. The CDR3, as DNA: TGCAGTGCTAGAGAAGCGGGCAATGCCAATGAGCAGTTCTTC.

The chain is built from TRBV5-1 and TRBJ2-1; TRBD2 aligns across 11 bases. V shed 4 bases and J 0 bases; nucleotides not matched to a gene: 9. The CDR3 runs 18 residues. CDR1 SGHRS and CDR2 YFSETQ come from the germline V gene. CDR3: CASSADPGLAASYNEQFF. The CDR3 nucleotides are TGCGCCAGCAGCGCAGATCCGGGACTAGCGGCCTCCTACAATGAGCAGTTCTTC.

V gene TRBV7-2 combines with J gene TRBJ2-7, with a possible D match to TRBD1 (5 bases). V lost 2 bases and J lost 5, with 19 bases in between. CDR3 size: 16 residues. Per the germline V gene, CDR1 is SGHTA and CDR2 is FQGNSA. This chain's CDR3 is CASSLYRPGRSNEQYF. The DNA for the CDR3 is TGTGCCAGCAGCTTATACCGGCCAGGGCGCTCTAACGAGCAGTACTTC.

This clonotype has just a few counts. The chain carries TRBV19 and TRBJ2-7; D is uncertain. The germline V gene encodes CDR1 LNHDA and CDR2 SQIVND (reference sequence). The ends were cut back, 3 bases at V and 3 bases at J, with 15 bases in the middle. The length of the CDR3 is 15 residues. CDR3 amino acids: CASSMKADHYYEQYF. Here the CDR3 DNA reads TGTGCCAGTAGTATGAAGGCAGATCACTACTACGAGCAGTACTTC.

This clonotype was found a few times. The genes are TRBV12-3 or TRBV12-4 and TRBJ1-2; TRBD1 agrees at 9 bases. The CDR3 spans 14 residues. After removal of 5 bases from V and 2 bases from J, the junction contained 3 bases not matched to a gene. The CDR3 DNA reads TGTGCCAGCAGTAGCGACAGGGGGAACTATGGCTACACCTTC. This codes for CASSSDRGNYGYTF.

The V and J genes are TRBV5-8 and TRBJ1-2; tentative D call: TRBD1 (5 bases). The V end was cut by 4 bases, the J end by 7 bases, with 14 bases between. The CDR3 contains 13 residues. CDR1 and CDR2 (germline): SGHTS, YDEGEE. The CDR3 bases are TGTGCCAGCAGCCTACGGGGGGAAGTTGGCTACACCTTC. Translation gives CASSLRGEVGYTF.

This chain joins TRBV5-1 and TRBJ1-1; D remains ambiguous. This CDR3 comprises 14 residues. The V gene's germline CDR1 is SGHRS and CDR2 YFSETQ. The V end lost 4 bases, the J end lost 4 bases, and 14 bases lay between the germline ends. The chain's CDR3 is CASSPEPVGTEAFF. The CDR3 nucleotides read TGCGCCAGCAGCCCGGAGCCAGTGGGCACTGAAGCTTTCTTT. Filled out from reference TRBV5-1 and TRBJ1-1, the complete variable domain reads KAGVTQTPRYLIKTRGQQVTLSCSPISGHRSVSWYQQTPGQGLQFLFEYFSETQRNKGNFPGRFSGRQFSNSRSEMNVSTLELGDSALYLCASSPEPVGTEAFFGQGTRLTVV.

This clonotype was detected only a few times. DNA for the CDR3: TGTGCCAGCAGTTCCAAAACAGGGGCCTACACGGGCAATGAGCAGTTCTTC. Its protein is CASSSKTGAYTGNEQFF. This chain connects TRBV28 to TRBJ2-1, with 7 bases that match TRBD1. Trimming removed 4 bases from V and 6 bases from J; junction bases left unmatched: 15. Germline V lookup: CDR1 MDHEN, CDR2 SYDVKM. This CDR3 spans 17 amino acids.

The CDR3 nucleotides read TGTGCCAGCAGGTGGGGATATCGAGAGACCCAGTACTTC. Its translation: CASRWGYRETQYF. The V gene is TRBV28, the J gene TRBJ2-5, with D hard to call. This CDR3 spans 13 amino acids. In germline, CDR1 is MDHEN, CDR2 SYDVKM. V shed 6 bases and J shed 4 bases, with 12 bases lying between them.